The rows below give T cell receptor beta chains drawn from one sample of a study of identical twins. Each CDR3 protein is one row after TCRdb ran MiXCR on the 5' RACE reads. The sample holds approximately 700,000 distinct CDR3 sequences, around a sixth seen once. These data were also filed under a second study, of T cells expressing NK-cell markers.

Sequencing was carried out using PBMCs. Every receptor here comes from a woman between 18 and 29 years old in good health. Both conserved end residues are part of each CDR3. The order of the fields is clone size, D gene, V gene, J gene, CDR3 DNA, CDR3 protein. D genes are given only for firm matches. The listing skips clone size in some rows; elsewhere it reads once, few, many or a size class.

clone_size: many; d_call: TRBD1; v_call: TRBV12-3/TRBV12-4; j_call: TRBJ2-3; cdr3_nt: TGTGCCAGCACGAGGGGGCACCACTACACAGATACGCAGTATTTT; cdr3_aa: CASTRGHHYTDTQYF
clone_size: .; d_call: .; v_call: TRBV5-6; j_call: TRBJ2-1; cdr3_nt: TGTGCCAGCAGCTTGCCCGGGAGCGCCTACAATGAGCAGTTCTTC; cdr3_aa: CASSLPGSAYNEQFF
clone_size: few; d_call: .; v_call: TRBV9; j_call: TRBJ2-3; cdr3_nt: TGTGCCAGCAGCCCCCTGGGGCAGTCAGATACGCAGTATTTT; cdr3_aa: CASSPLGQSDTQYF
clone_size: .; d_call: TRBD1; v_call: TRBV7-9; j_call: TRBJ2-7; cdr3_nt: TGTGCCAGCAGCTCACCGGGACAGGGGATGGGGTACGAGCAGTACTTC; cdr3_aa: CASSSPGQGMGYEQYF
clone_size: few; d_call: .; v_call: TRBV7-9; j_call: TRBJ2-7; cdr3_nt: TGTGCCAGCAGCTTAGAAACAGGGTTCTACGAGCAGTACTTC; cdr3_aa: CASSLETGFYEQYF
clone_size: few; d_call: TRBD1; v_call: TRBV9; j_call: TRBJ2-7; cdr3_nt: TGTGCCAGCAGCGTCCGACAGGGGGCCCGCGAGCAGTACTTC; cdr3_aa: CASSVRQGAREQYF
clone_size: .; d_call: TRBD1; v_call: TRBV29-1; j_call: TRBJ1-1; cdr3_nt: TGCAGCGTTGCAGGACAGGGACTGAACACTGAAGCTTTCTTT; cdr3_aa: CSVAGQGLNTEAFF
clone_size: .; d_call: .; v_call: TRBV12-3/TRBV12-4; j_call: TRBJ2-5; cdr3_nt: TGTGCCAGCAGTCCCCGACGGGGGGAGACCCAGTACTTC; cdr3_aa: CASSPRRGETQYF
clone_size: .; d_call: TRBD2; v_call: TRBV29-1; j_call: TRBJ2-3; cdr3_nt: TGCAGCGAGAGATCACTAGCGGGAGGCACAGATACGCAGTATTTT; cdr3_aa: CSERSLAGGTDTQYF
clone_size: few; d_call: TRBD1; v_call: TRBV7-3; j_call: TRBJ2-7; cdr3_nt: TGTGCCAGCAGCCTCGACAGGGTTCTAAAGAAGCAGTACTTC; cdr3_aa: CASSLDRVLKKQYF
clone_size: medium-sized; d_call: TRBD2; v_call: TRBV5-1; j_call: TRBJ2-1; cdr3_nt: TGCGCCAGCAGCCTCGGGACTAGCGGGAATTTGTATGAGCAGTTCTTC; cdr3_aa: CASSLGTSGNLYEQFF
clone_size: few; d_call: TRBD1; v_call: TRBV20-1; j_call: TRBJ2-4; cdr3_nt: TGCAGTGCTCATAACCAGGGGGCCGGGGAAAACATTCAGTACTTC; cdr3_aa: CSAHNQGAGENIQYF
clone_size: .; d_call: .; v_call: TRBV20-1; j_call: TRBJ1-2; cdr3_nt: TGCAGTGCTAGAGATATCTCGGGACACTACTATGGCTACACCTTC; cdr3_aa: CSARDISGHYYGYTF
clone_size: .; d_call: .; v_call: TRBV5-1; j_call: TRBJ2-3; cdr3_nt: TGCGCCAGCAGCACAGGACGTAACACAGATACGCAGTATTTT; cdr3_aa: CASSTGRNTDTQYF
clone_size: .; d_call: TRBD2; v_call: TRBV7-8; j_call: TRBJ2-1; cdr3_nt: TGTGCCAGCAGCTTAGGAATAGCGGGGGGGCTGAGCTCCTACAATGAGCAGTTCTTC; cdr3_aa: CASSLGIAGGLSSYNEQFF
clone_size: few; d_call: .; v_call: TRBV6-1; j_call: TRBJ2-6; cdr3_nt: TGTGCCAGCACTCGCCACGGCGTTCTCTCTGGGGCCAACGTCCTGACTTTC; cdr3_aa: CASTRHGVLSGANVLTF
clone_size: few; d_call: .; v_call: TRBV10-3; j_call: TRBJ1-1; cdr3_nt: TGTGCCATCAGTGATTTGGTCGTCGGCAGGGACACTGAAGCTTTCTTT; cdr3_aa: CAISDLVVGRDTEAFF
clone_size: few; d_call: TRBD2; v_call: TRBV18; j_call: TRBJ2-1; cdr3_nt: TGTGCCAGCTCATCCACTTCTAGCGGGAGGCAGTCCTACAATGAGCAGTTCTTC; cdr3_aa: CASSSTSSGRQSYNEQFF
clone_size: many; d_call: TRBD1; v_call: TRBV12-3/TRBV12-4; j_call: TRBJ2-5; cdr3_nt: TGTGCCAGCAGTGGACAGGGAAAAGAGACCCAGTACTTC; cdr3_aa: CASSGQGKETQYF
clone_size: .; d_call: TRBD2; v_call: TRBV5-1; j_call: TRBJ2-1; cdr3_nt: TGCGCCAGCAGCTTAGGGACTAGGGGCAATGAGCAGTTCTTC; cdr3_aa: CASSLGTRGNEQFF
clone_size: .; d_call: .; v_call: TRBV5-1; j_call: TRBJ1-3; cdr3_nt: TGCGCCAGCAGCCCCGGAGGTGGAAACACCATATATTTT; cdr3_aa: CASSPGGGNTIYF
clone_size: once; d_call: .; v_call: TRBV29-1; j_call: TRBJ2-7; cdr3_nt: TGCAGCGTTGGATCAGGGGACAACTCCTACGAGCAGTACTTC; cdr3_aa: CSVGSGDNSYEQYF
clone_size: .; d_call: .; v_call: TRBV2; j_call: TRBJ2-2; cdr3_nt: TGTGCCAGCACCCCGACCCCTCTTACCGGGGAGCTGTTTTTT; cdr3_aa: CASTPTPLTGELFF
clone_size: .; d_call: .; v_call: TRBV4-2; j_call: TRBJ2-3; cdr3_nt: TGTGCCAGCAGCCAAGGTGTTAGCACAGATACGCAGTATTTT; cdr3_aa: CASSQGVSTDTQYF
clone_size: .; d_call: .; v_call: TRBV7-2; j_call: TRBJ2-1; cdr3_nt: TGTGCCAGCAGCTTAGTAATACTGTACAATGAGCAGTTCTTC; cdr3_aa: CASSLVILYNEQFF
clone_size: few; d_call: .; v_call: TRBV5-6; j_call: TRBJ2-7; cdr3_nt: TGTGCCAGCAGCCGTCGACAGTTCTCCTACGAGCAGTACTTC; cdr3_aa: CASSRRQFSYEQYF
clone_size: .; d_call: TRBD1; v_call: TRBV20-1; j_call: TRBJ2-3; cdr3_nt: TGCAGTGCTAGCACCCTCGACAGGGGGGAAAAAGATACGCAGTATTTT; cdr3_aa: CSASTLDRGEKDTQYF
clone_size: .; d_call: TRBD1; v_call: TRBV20-1; j_call: TRBJ2-4; cdr3_nt: TGCAGTGCCCGGTACAGGGGAAACATTCAGTACTTC; cdr3_aa: CSARYRGNIQYF
clone_size: .; d_call: TRBD1; v_call: TRBV20-1; j_call: TRBJ2-1; cdr3_nt: TGCAGTGCTAGAGATACGGACAGGGGTGAGCAGTTCTTC; cdr3_aa: CSARDTDRGEQFF
clone_size: .; d_call: .; v_call: TRBV9; j_call: TRBJ1-2; cdr3_nt: TGTGCCAGCAGCGAGACAGGAAACTATGGCTACACCTTC; cdr3_aa: CASSETGNYGYTF
clone_size: few; d_call: TRBD2; v_call: TRBV4-1; j_call: TRBJ2-5; cdr3_nt: TGCGCCAGCAGCCGGGGACCGGGACTAGAAGAGACCCAGTACTTC; cdr3_aa: CASSRGPGLEETQYF
clone_size: few; d_call: .; v_call: TRBV6-1; j_call: TRBJ2-5; cdr3_nt: TGTGCCAGCAACCAGATGCGAGGGGAGAGGGAGACCCAGTACTTC; cdr3_aa: CASNQMRGERETQYF
clone_size: .; d_call: TRBD1; v_call: TRBV20-1; j_call: TRBJ2-7; cdr3_nt: TGCAGTGCTAAACCGGGACAGGGGTCCTACGAGCAGTACTTC; cdr3_aa: CSAKPGQGSYEQYF
clone_size: few; d_call: TRBD2; v_call: TRBV12-3/TRBV12-4; j_call: TRBJ2-3; cdr3_nt: TGTGCCAGCAGCAGGCGGGGGGGCCTCACAGATACGCAGTATTTT; cdr3_aa: CASSRRGGLTDTQYF
clone_size: few; d_call: TRBD2; v_call: TRBV20-1; j_call: TRBJ2-7; cdr3_nt: TGCAGTGCTGGAGGGACTAGCGGGGACCGCTACGAGCAGTACTTC; cdr3_aa: CSAGGTSGDRYEQYF
clone_size: few; d_call: .; v_call: TRBV7-2; j_call: TRBJ2-5; cdr3_nt: TGTGCCAGCAGCTTATTGGGACCCGCGGAGACCCAGTACTTC; cdr3_aa: CASSLLGPAETQYF
clone_size: few; d_call: TRBD2; v_call: TRBV7-9; j_call: TRBJ2-7; cdr3_nt: TGTGCCAGCAGCTCCGGGGCAGCGGGAAGCTACGAGCAGTACTTC; cdr3_aa: CASSSGAAGSYEQYF
clone_size: .; d_call: .; v_call: TRBV6-1; j_call: TRBJ1-1; cdr3_nt: TGTGCCAGCAGTAACGCGTGGGGGAACACTGAAGCTTTCTTT; cdr3_aa: CASSNAWGNTEAFF
clone_size: .; d_call: .; v_call: TRBV7-3; j_call: TRBJ2-1; cdr3_nt: TGTGCCAGCAGCTTACGTAGGGGCGATGAGCAGTTCTTC; cdr3_aa: CASSLRRGDEQFF
clone_size: few; d_call: TRBD2; v_call: TRBV2; j_call: TRBJ2-1; cdr3_nt: TGTGCCAGTAGATGGAGCGGGAGTACGCCAAATGAGCAGTTCTTC; cdr3_aa: CASRWSGSTPNEQFF
clone_size: .; d_call: TRBD1; v_call: TRBV12-5; j_call: TRBJ2-2; cdr3_nt: TGTGCTAGTGGGCGGACAGGGTGGAACACCGGGGAGCTGTTTTTT; cdr3_aa: CASGRTGWNTGELFF